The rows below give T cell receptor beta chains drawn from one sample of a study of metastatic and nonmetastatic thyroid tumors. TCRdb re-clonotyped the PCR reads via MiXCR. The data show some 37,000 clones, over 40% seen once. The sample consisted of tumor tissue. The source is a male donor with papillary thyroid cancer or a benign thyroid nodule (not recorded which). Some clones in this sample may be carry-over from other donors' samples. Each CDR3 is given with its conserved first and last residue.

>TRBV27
CASSLTPVPRIDLEQYF
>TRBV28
CASSDRAGTPWADTQYF
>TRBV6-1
CASTPLVSGANVLTF
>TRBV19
CASSTRSSDVQHF
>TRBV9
CASSVGLTNEQFF
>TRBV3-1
CASSQGQGYEKLFF
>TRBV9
CASSVAGTGGSEQYF
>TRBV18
CASSPGTAGNTIYF
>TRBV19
CASRNGVGDAETQYF
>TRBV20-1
CSARLDGTYNSPLHF
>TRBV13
CASSLRGFGDQPQHF
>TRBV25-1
CASSEFEGWNTEAFF
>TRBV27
CASSLAPGGDTEAFF
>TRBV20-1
CSAEDRHQHNEQFF
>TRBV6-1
CASREDGYTF
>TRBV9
CASSVLSGGGADTQYF
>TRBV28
CASSFSLAGGPSGYNEQFF
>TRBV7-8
CASSLLRDGDEQYF
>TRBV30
CAWSTMAGGPDEQFF
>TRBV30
CACAGGYEQYF
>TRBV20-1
CSARDAGLAGAPDTQYF
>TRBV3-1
CASSQEGLAGVYEQYF
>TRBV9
CASSGTSSYEQYF
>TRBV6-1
CASSEDPGTRNTEAFF
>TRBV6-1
CASREAGGPNTGELFF
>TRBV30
CAFTRTGAKLFF
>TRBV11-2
CASSRSSVGEQFF
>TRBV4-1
CASSQEFYNEQFF
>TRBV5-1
CASRVGLQETQYF
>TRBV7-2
CASSSRTGLYEQYF
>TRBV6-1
CASSTGSSNSFYGYTF
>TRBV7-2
CASSPTGTGGYEQYF
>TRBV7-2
CASSWGLAGGEQYF